Below are 23 T cell receptor beta chains sequenced from a single sample in a study of T cells expressing NK-cell markers (dated by TCRdb to between 2020 and 2021). The library was built by means of 5' RACE. Sequenced using an Illumina HiSeq 2000. TCRdb reprocessed the raw reads; every CDR3 protein sequence is a single record, and DNA is not supplied. This sample's table lists hundreds of thousands of distinct CDR3 sequences. The ten largest clonotypes hold 3.5% to 4.5% of the sample. Specimen: blood T cells: a sorted CD56 or NKG2C T cell subset, CD4+ or CD8+ T cells, or bulk PBMC T cells (not recorded which). Receptors were obtained from a man younger than 30 in good health. Donor details come from another sample of the same person, matched by shared clones.

V and J are TRBV28 and TRBJ2-7; TCRdb names TRBD1, which stays unverified in the absence of DNA. The CDR3 length is 16 residues. Germline V gene sequence: CDR1 MDHEN, CDR2 SYDVKM. This chain's CDR3 is CASSATTGVVIYEQYF.

This chain links TRBV12-3 or TRBV12-4 with TRBJ2-7; no DNA is available, so the TRBD1 call from TCRdb remains unchecked. The CDR3 spans 17 residues. The CDR3 protein is CASSFGVPGQGFYEQYF.

V gene TRBV12-3 or TRBV12-4 combines with J gene TRBJ2-1. The CDR3 extends over 13 amino acids. The CDR3 here is CASSDQANNEQFF.

The V call is TRBV24-1, the J call TRBJ2-4; TCRdb outputs TRBD1, but without DNA this stays unchecked. The CDR3 extends over 15 amino acids. Germline V lookup: CDR1 KGHDR, CDR2 SFDVKD. The CDR3 loop is CATSDSRDAKNIQYF.

This sequence joins TRBV7-9 and TRBJ1-1; TCRdb names TRBD1, which stays unverified in the absence of DNA. This CDR3 comprises 15 residues. Germline CDR1 is SEHNR and CDR2 is FQNEAQ (reference sequence). Here the CDR3 reads CASSPPAGIGTEAFF.

The V call is TRBV6-2 or TRBV6-3, the J call TRBJ2-1; absent DNA, TCRdb's TRBD2 call cannot be checked. The CDR3 is 17 amino acids. The germline gives CDR1 MNHEY, CDR2 SVGEGT. CDR3 sequence reads: CASRRPGLGGRYNEQFF.

The V and J genes are TRBV20-1 and TRBJ2-7; lacking DNA, the TRBD1 call made by TCRdb goes unchecked. This CDR3 spans 13 amino acids. Germline CDR1 and CDR2: DFQATT and SNEGSKA (reference sequence). The CDR3 loop reads CSAWPEHFPEQYF.

The chain joins TRBV24-1 to TRBJ2-1; TCRdb calls TRBD1, which cannot be checked without DNA. Germline V CDR1 and CDR2: KGHDR, SFDVKD. The CDR3 runs 16 residues. The CDR3 loop is CATVDFRDRRPDEQFF.

CDR3 sequence: CASSLMIGTGSPYEQYF. This chain links TRBV12-3 or TRBV12-4 with TRBJ2-7; TCRdb reports TRBD1, a call that lacks DNA to check it against. The CDR3 spans 17 residues.

The chain joins TRBV7-9 to TRBJ2-1; TCRdb gives TRBD1 as the D gene, but with no DNA this cannot be confirmed. In germline, CDR1 is SEHNR, CDR2 FQNEAQ (reference sequence). The CDR3 loop spans 15 amino acids. This CDR3 is CASRSGTGAYNEQFF.

The genes are TRBV7-2 and TRBJ2-5; TCRdb gives TRBD2 as the D gene, but with no DNA this cannot be confirmed. The germline V gene has CDR1 SGHTA and CDR2 FQGNSA. The CDR3 extends over 16 amino acids. The CDR3 region is CASSLFFLAVQETQYF.

CDR3 protein: CASSEAIRYRLNTEAFF. The rearrangement uses TRBV6-1 and TRBJ1-1; TCRdb returns TRBD1, unconfirmable since there is no DNA. CDR1 is MNHNS and CDR2 is SASEGT in the germline V gene. The CDR3 runs to 17 residues.

V gene TRBV5-1 combines with J gene TRBJ2-2; TCRdb designates TRBD1, a call that cannot be tested without DNA. The CDR3 runs 17 residues. Germline V gene sequence: CDR1 SGHRS, CDR2 YFSETQ. CDR3 in amino acids: CASSPPGAGDLTGELFF.

The CDR3 loop is CSVVGRIQETQYF. V usage is TRBV29-1 and J usage is TRBJ2-5; TCRdb's D gene call, TRBD2, goes unchecked for lack of DNA. Germline loops: CDR1 SQVTM, CDR2 ANQGSEA. The CDR3 consists of 13 residues. Filled out from reference TRBV29-1 and TRBJ2-5, the complete variable domain reads SAVISQKPSRDICQRGTSLTIQCQVDSQVTMMFWYRQQPGQSLTLIATANQGSEATYESGFVIDKFPISRPNLTFSTLTVSNMSPEDSSIYLCSVVGRIQETQYFGPGTRLLVL.

The genes are TRBV24-1 and TRBJ2-2; TCRdb picks TRBD1, but there is no DNA to check that call. The CDR3 extends over 19 amino acids. Germline loops: CDR1 KGHDR, CDR2 SFDVKD. This CDR3 is CATSGQGAISTTNTGELFF.

The chain uses TRBV7-9 and TRBJ2-1; TCRdb calls TRBD2, which cannot be checked without DNA. The CDR3 runs 18 residues. Germline CDR1 is SEHNR and CDR2 is FQNEAQ (reference sequence). The CDR3: CASSFIRIRTSGSNEQFF.

V and J are TRBV20-1 and TRBJ2-3; TCRdb selects TRBD1, and the lack of DNA leaves this call unchecked. Germline V lookup: CDR1 DFQATT, CDR2 SNEGSKA (reference sequence). The CDR3 consists of 14 residues. CDR3 region: CSARVSDPRDTQYF.

This chain links TRBV5-6 with TRBJ2-3; as DNA is missing, the TRBD1 call by TCRdb cannot be tested. The CDR3 covers 14 residues. Germline V CDR1 and CDR2: SGHDT, YYEEEE. The CDR3 protein is CASLPRSAADTQYF.

The chain links TRBV5-1 to TRBJ1-1; TCRdb picks TRBD1, but there is no DNA to check that call. The CDR3 contains 18 residues. The germline V gene has CDR1 SGHRS and CDR2 YFSETQ. CDR3 residues: CASRQGQGSTRGNTEAFF.

The CDR3 loop reads CSLTRDFYYEQYF. V usage is TRBV20-1 and J usage is TRBJ2-7; checking the TCRdb D call of TRBD2 is not possible without DNA. The germline V gene has CDR1 DFQATT and CDR2 SNEGSKA (reference sequence). The CDR3 is 13 residues long.

V gene TRBV12-5 combines with J gene TRBJ2-1. The CDR3 is 14 residues long. Germline V lookup: CDR1 LGHNT, CDR2 FRNRAP. The CDR3 here is CASGLGDVRNEQFF.

CDR3 region: CSAPRGLAGARDTQYF. The V call is TRBV20-1, the J call TRBJ2-3; TCRdb reports TRBD2, a call that lacks DNA to check it against. The CDR3 has 16 residues. Germline V lookup: CDR1 DFQATT, CDR2 SNEGSKA (reference sequence).

The rearrangement joins TRBV27 to TRBJ2-3; TCRdb reports TRBD1, a call that lacks DNA to check it against. This CDR3 has 16 amino acids. From germline, CDR1 is MNHEY and CDR2 SMNVEV (reference sequence). This chain's CDR3 is CASSPRLNGATDTQYF.